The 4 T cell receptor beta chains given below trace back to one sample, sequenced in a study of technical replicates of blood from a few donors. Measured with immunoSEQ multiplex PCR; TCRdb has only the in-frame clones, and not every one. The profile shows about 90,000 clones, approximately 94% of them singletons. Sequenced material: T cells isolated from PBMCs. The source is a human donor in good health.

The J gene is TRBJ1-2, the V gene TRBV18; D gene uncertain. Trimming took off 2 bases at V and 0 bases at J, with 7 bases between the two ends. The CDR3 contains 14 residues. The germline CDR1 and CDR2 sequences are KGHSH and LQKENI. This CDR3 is CASSPDAANYGYTF. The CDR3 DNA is TGTGCCAGCTCACCAGACGCGGCTAACTATGGCTACACCTTC.

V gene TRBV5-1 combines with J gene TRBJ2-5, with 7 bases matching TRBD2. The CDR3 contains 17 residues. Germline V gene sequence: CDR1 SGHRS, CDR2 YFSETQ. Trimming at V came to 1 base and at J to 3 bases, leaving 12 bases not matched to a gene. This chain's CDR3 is CASSLPLLARGEETQYF. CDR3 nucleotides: TGCGCCAGCAGCTTGCCCCTACTAGCGCGAGGAGAAGAGACCCAGTACTTC. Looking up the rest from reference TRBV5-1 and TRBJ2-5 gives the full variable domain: KAGVTQTPRYLIKTRGQQVTLSCSPISGHRSVSWYQQTPGQGLQFLFEYFSETQRNKGNFPGRFSGRQFSNSRSEMNVSTLELGDSALYLCASSLPLLARGEETQYFGPGTRLLVL.

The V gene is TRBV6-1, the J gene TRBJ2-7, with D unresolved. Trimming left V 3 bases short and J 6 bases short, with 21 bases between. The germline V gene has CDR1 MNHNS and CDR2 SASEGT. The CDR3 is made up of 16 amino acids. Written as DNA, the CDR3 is TGTGCCAGCAGTGACGGAGAGATCCAGCATGTAACCGAGCAGTACTTC. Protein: CASSDGEIQHVTEQYF.

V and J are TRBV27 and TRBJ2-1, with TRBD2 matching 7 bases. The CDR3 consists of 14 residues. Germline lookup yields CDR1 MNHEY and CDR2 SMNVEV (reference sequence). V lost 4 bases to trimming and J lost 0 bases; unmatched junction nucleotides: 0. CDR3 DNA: TGTGCCAGCAGTTGGGGGGGCTCCTACAATGAGCAGTTCTTC. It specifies CASSWGGSYNEQFF.